A single T cell receptor (beta chain) is shown here with its context. Other DNA sequences of this sample code for an identical CDR3. Produced via immunoSEQ multiplex PCR; TCRdb's table is partial and in-frame only. Among fewer than 250,000 clones listed, roughly 84% were seen once. The entry originates in a study of blood T cell repertoires in COVID-19. The CDR3 runs to 14 residues. V was pared by 4 bases and J by 4 bases, with 3 bases of the junction left unmatched. CDR1 and CDR2 from the germline V gene are MNHEY and SMNVEV (reference sequence). The chain employs TRBV27 and TRBJ2-7; TRBD1 matches 11 bases. The TCR sequence derives from a man aged 25 to 40 in a cohort exposed to, infected with or recovered from COVID-19 (not recorded which). The specimen was PBMCs or T cells enriched from blood (not recorded which). The CDR3 spells CASSSGTGGYEQYF. In nucleotides, the CDR3 is TGTGCCAGCAGTTCCGGGACAGGGGGGTACGAGCAGTACTTC.